This paragraph reports one TCR beta chain. Its antigen is unknown. This record belongs to a study of CD8+ T cells in alopecia areata. CD4+ and CD8+ T cells were sorted from PBMCs. The CDR3 sequence is 13 residues long. Trimming left V 0 bases short and J 6 bases short, with 10 bases between. Germline CDR1 SGHRS, CDR2 YFSETQ. Notes on the study in general: Patients displayed less clarity in TCR sharing than mice, a finding possibly related to HLA. Sequencing of scalp samples also includes resident alphabeta T cells from normal skin. Scalp lesions, especially in alopecia totalis/universalis, had higher clonality than normal scalp.

As the sequencing template, cDNA was produced by extracting RNA and reverse transcribing it. TCRdb's table, derived via immunoSEQ multiplex PCR, lists solely in-frame clones and lacks some. The sample lists about 200,000 clones, 56% occurring once. The sample comprised CD8+ T cells sorted from blood. This clonotype was obtained from a human donor in good health. This rearrangement joins TRBV5-1 to TRBJ2-7, with D unresolved. CDR3 region: CASSLEGIREQYF. CDR3 coding DNA: TGCGCCAGCAGCTTGGAGGGAATCCGCGAGCAGTACTTC. The variable domain in full, with the rest retrieved from reference TRBV5-1 and TRBJ2-7, is KAGVTQTPRYLIKTRGQQVTLSCSPISGHRSVSWYQQTPGQGLQFLFEYFSETQRNKGNFPGRFSGRQFSNSRSEMNVSTLELGDSALYLCASSLEGIREQYFGPGTRLTVT.